This TCR beta chain derives from a study of shared clonotypes between healthy human individuals. Overall study findings and caveats: Sequencing depth was a factor that was expected to affect clonotype sharing among donors.

This clone was detected only once. Its antigen remains unidentified. This same CDR3 is encoded by further DNA sequences in the sample. Per the authors' pipeline: Without quality scores, immunoSEQ junctional reads could not be filtered like full-length reads. The protocol was immunoSEQ multiplex PCR, while the TCRdb copy is restricted to in-frame clones and leaves out a portion. The D gene and trimming were derived from the DNA, and the V and J assignments and clone size from that table. The data contain about 2.1 million clones, more than 85% of them singletons. Positive CCR7 selection of CD45RO-negative cells yielded the naive CD8 cells, and terminally differentiated effector memory CD45RA+ cells were excluded. The donors were adults (healthy and HIV-negative) with no recent acute infections or vaccinations. Donors comprised only Caucasian adults living in Nashville, Tennessee. The germline V gene encodes CDR1 SGHDN and CDR2 FVKESK. The length of the CDR3 is 11 residues. V lost 3 bases to trimming and J lost 4 bases, with 4 bases between them.

The origin of this receptor is a man aged 18 to 29 in good health. Some clones in this sample may be carry-over from other donors' samples. V and J are TRBV14 and TRBJ2-7; no firm D call. The sequencing sample was made of naive CD8+ T cells from PBMCs. Here the CDR3 reads CASSHGYEQYF. DNA for the CDR3: TGTGCCAGCAGCCATGGGTACGAGCAGTACTTC.